Listed here are 22 T cell receptor beta chains from one sample, sequenced in a study of T cells in Graves' hyperthyroidism and ophthalmopathy. RNA transcripts served as the template for amplifying TCR beta CDR3 regions. TCR CDR3 regions were first amplified by RT-PCR with HTBI primers. TCRdb recomputed calls from the multiplex PCR reads with MiXCR, one row per CDR3 protein. The table shows about 600,000 distinct CDR3 sequences, with 15% to 20% occurring only once. The specimen was blood. These receptors were collected from a woman aged 40 to 50 with Graves' ophthalmopathy.

This clonotype was counted ten times or more. The rearrangement links TRBV27 to TRBJ2-1; D may correspond to TRBD1 or TRBD2 (5 bases each). The CDR3 has 15 amino acids. Germline V gene sequence: CDR1 MNHEY, CDR2 SMNVEV (reference sequence). V was pared by 4 bases and J by 2 bases, with 12 bases between. The CDR3 DNA reads as TGTGCCAGCAGTTCCCAATTGGGGGCCTACAATGAGCAGTTCTTC. It encodes CASSSQLGAYNEQFF.

This clonotype appeared a few times. The chain uses TRBV28 and TRBJ1-3; D is uncertain. Germline-derived CDR1 and CDR2 are MDHEN and SYDVKM. The CDR3 is made up of 13 amino acids. Trimming removed 3 bases at V and 3 bases at J, with 6 bases between. Written as DNA, the CDR3 is TGTGCCAGCAGTTTGACCTATGGAAACACCATATATTTT. Its protein product is CASSLTYGNTIYF.

This clonotype was counted ten times or more. This chain joins TRBV6-1 and TRBJ2-7; TRBD1 agrees at 9 bases. Trimming cost V 11 bases and J 4 bases; bases outside gene matches: 15. The CDR3 runs 15 residues. Germline loops: CDR1 MNHNS, CDR2 SASEGT. The CDR3 region has the DNA TGTGCCTGCGCACAGACCGGGACAGGGATATACGAGCAGTACTTC. Residues: CACAQTGTGIYEQYF.

This clonotype was picked up many times. The chain has TRBV2 and TRBJ2-4, with D perhaps assigned TRBD1 or TRBD2 (5 bases each). The V gene lost 4 bases and the J gene lost 6 bases, with 16 bases spanning the gap. This CDR3 contains 15 residues. Germline lookup yields CDR1 SNHLY and CDR2 FYNNEI. The CDR3: CASSVASGRGNIQYF. CDR3 bases: TGTGCCAGCAGTGTTGCCTCAGGGAGAGGAAACATTCAGTACTTC.

This chain connects TRBV7-2 to TRBJ2-3; D is undetermined. Germline V gives CDR1 SGHTA, CDR2 FQGNSA. The V and J ends lost 1 base and 3 bases respectively, with 11 bases between them. The CDR3 loop spans 15 amino acids. The CDR3 is CASSLGFLETDTQYF. The CDR3 DNA is TGTGCCAGCAGCTTAGGGTTTCTCGAGACAGATACGCAGTATTTT.

The rearrangement joins TRBV5-1 to TRBJ1-2, with unresolved D. The V end was cut by 0 bases, the J end by 7 bases, with 10 bases between. The germline V gene has CDR1 SGHRS and CDR2 YFSETQ. The CDR3 extends over 13 amino acids. DNA for the CDR3: TGCGCCAGCAGCTTGGACGGGGATCTTGGCTACACCTTC. Translation: CASSLDGDLGYTF.

This clonotype was observed a handful of times. The CDR3 here is CASSLGGYPTDTQYF. In DNA, the CDR3 is TGTGCCAGCAGCTTAGGGGGTTATCCAACAGATACGCAGTATTTT. This chain links TRBV7-2 with TRBJ2-3; no clear D. CDR1 and CDR2 from the germline V gene are SGHTA and FQGNSA. The CDR3 is made up of 15 amino acids. Trimming removed 1 base at V and 3 bases at J, with 11 bases between.

The chain is built from TRBV4-1 and TRBJ1-1; D call uncertain. The CDR3 contains 13 residues. V dropped 2 bases and J dropped 3 bases, with 7 bases sitting between them. The germline CDR1 and CDR2 sequences are MGHRA and YSYEKL. The chain's CDR3 is CASSQRRDTEAFF. CDR3 coding DNA: TGCGCCAGCAGCCAACGAAGGGACACTGAAGCTTTCTTT.

This clonotype turned up a few times. This chain links TRBV20-1 with TRBJ1-5; tentatively, D is TRBD1 (5 bases). The germline V and J ends were trimmed by 4 bases and 0 bases, with 16 bases remaining between them. CDR1 and CDR2 (germline): DFQATT, SNEGSKA (reference sequence). The CDR3 totals 16 residues. The CDR3 region is CSATPMWGDSNQPQHF. The CDR3 DNA reads as TGCAGTGCTACCCCGATGTGGGGGGATAGCAATCAGCCCCAGCATTTT.

The chain is built from TRBV28 and TRBJ2-4; 7 bases are shared with TRBD1. The trim removed 1 base at V and 6 bases at J, leaving 6 bases unmatched. Looked up from germline, CDR1 is MDHEN and CDR2 is SYDVKM. The CDR3 is 15 amino acids. CDR3 in DNA: TGTGCCAGCAGTTTATTTACAGGGGCCTTAAACATTCAGTACTTC. Translated: CASSLFTGALNIQYF.

This chain links TRBV28 with TRBJ1-5; D gene ambiguous. V was shortened by 3 bases and J by 0 bases, with 3 bases between the two germline ends. The length of the CDR3 is 13 residues. Germline CDR1 is MDHEN and CDR2 is SYDVKM. CDR3 residues: CASSFVSNQPQHF. The DNA of the CDR3 is TGTGCCAGCAGTTTTGTTAGCAATCAGCCCCAGCATTTT.

The chain couples TRBV30 to TRBJ1-6; D gene ambiguous. The CDR3 is made up of 19 amino acids. The V and J ends lost 0 bases and 0 bases respectively, with 18 bases between them. Germline V gene lookup returns CDR1 GTSNPN and CDR2 SVGIG (reference sequence). DNA for the CDR3: TGTGCCTGGAGTGTAAAAGTTTGGGCAGTGAGCTCCTATAATTCACCCCTCCACTTT. It yields the protein CAWSVKVWAVSSYNSPLHF.

Details on this clonotype: This may arise from a read error, as a much more abundant clone is one base away. V usage is TRBV20-1 and J usage is TRBJ1-1; no clear D gene. V was clipped by 1 base and J by 4 bases, with 7 bases between them. CDR3 length: 12 amino acids. CDR1 and CDR2 from the germline V gene are DFQATT and SNEGSKA (reference sequence). Here the CDR3 reads CSARGAGTEAFF. The CDR3 coding sequence is TGCAGTGCTAGAGGGGCGGGCACTGAAGCTTTCTTT.

The gene calls are TRBV9 and TRBJ1-1, with TRBD1 as a possible D gene (5 bases). Trimming removed 3 bases at V and 3 bases at J, with 9 bases between. The CDR3 covers 13 residues. Germline CDR1 and CDR2: SGDLS and YYNGEE. DNA for the CDR3: TGTGCCAGCAGCGCGGACACGGACACTGAAGCTTTCTTT. Translating gives CASSADTDTEAFF.

The chain couples TRBV7-9 to TRBJ2-2, with a weak D call TRBD2 (5 bases). The CDR3 loop spans 13 amino acids. The V end lost 8 bases, the J end lost 5 bases, and 12 bases lay between the germline ends. Germline-derived CDR1 and CDR2 are SEHNR and FQNEAQ (reference sequence). CDR3 protein: CASAFGVTGELFF. The CDR3 DNA is TGTGCCAGCGCCTTCGGGGTGACCGGGGAGCTGTTTTTT.

This clonotype has just a few counts. Here the CDR3 reads CASSRLGAGETQYF. CDR3 in DNA: TGTGCCAGCAGCCGCCTGGGGGCAGGGGAGACCCAGTACTTC. This chain uses TRBV3-1 with TRBJ2-5; TRBD1 might be the D (6 bases). The CDR3 is made up of 14 amino acids. CDR1 is LGHDT, CDR2 YNNKEL, per germline (reference sequence). V lost 4 bases and J lost 5, with 14 bases in between.

This clonotype was observed at least ten times. The chain combines TRBV20-1 with TRBJ2-5, with D perhaps TRBD2 (6 bases). This CDR3 has 16 amino acids. Germline V gene data show CDR1 as DFQATT and CDR2 as SNEGSKA (reference sequence). V was trimmed by 0 bases and J by 2 bases, leaving 16 bases between them. The CDR3 region is CSARDRASAAQETQYF. Written as DNA, the CDR3 is TGCAGTGCTAGAGATAGGGCTAGCGCTGCACAAGAGACCCAGTACTTC.

The chain combines TRBV12-3 or TRBV12-4 with TRBJ1-1; D remains ambiguous. Trimming shortened V by 7 bases and J by 1 base, and 7 bases separated the two germline ends. The CDR3 has 12 amino acids. The CDR3 protein is CASKGQNTEAFF. As DNA, the CDR3 is TGTGCCAGCAAGGGCCAGAACACTGAAGCTTTCTTT.

This clonotype was observed at least ten times. This chain links TRBV3-1 with TRBJ1-2; D is undetermined. V lost 1 base, J lost 7 bases, and 7 bases lay in between. CDR3 length: 12 residues. The germline V gene encodes CDR1 LGHDT and CDR2 YNNKEL (reference sequence). CDR3 loop: CASSQGERGYTF. The DNA of the CDR3 is TGTGCCAGCAGCCAAGGAGAACGTGGCTACACCTTC.

This clonotype appeared many times. This chain connects TRBV20-1 to TRBJ2-7, with 8 bases fitting TRBD2. Germline assignment: CDR1 DFQATT and CDR2 SNEGSKA (reference sequence). CDR3 length: 12 amino acids. With V trimmed by 7 bases and J by 5 bases, 7 bases remained unmatched. The CDR3 bases are TGCAGTGTCGGGGGGGTCGTGAACGAGCAGTACTTC. It translates to CSVGGVVNEQYF.

This clonotype was recorded many times. The genes are TRBV10-3 and TRBJ1-5; no firm D call. The V end lost 6 bases, the J end lost 3 bases, and 9 bases lay between the germline ends. CDR1 is ENHRY, CDR2 SYGVKD, per germline. The CDR3 is 13 amino acids. CDR3 nucleotides: TGTGCCATCAGGGACGGACCCAATCAGCCCCAGCATTTT. Protein sequence: CAIRDGPNQPQHF.

In its sample, this clonotype was seen many times. The rearrangement joins TRBV6-1 to TRBJ2-7, with TRBD1 matching 10 bases. Germline values: CDR1 MNHNS, CDR2 SASEGT. The ends lost 4 bases at V and 3 bases at J; junction bases unmatched: 6. The CDR3 consists of 15 residues. The CDR3 reads CASSGARTGGYEQYF. The CDR3 DNA follows: TGTGCCAGCAGTGGGGCCAGGACAGGGGGCTACGAGCAGTACTTC.